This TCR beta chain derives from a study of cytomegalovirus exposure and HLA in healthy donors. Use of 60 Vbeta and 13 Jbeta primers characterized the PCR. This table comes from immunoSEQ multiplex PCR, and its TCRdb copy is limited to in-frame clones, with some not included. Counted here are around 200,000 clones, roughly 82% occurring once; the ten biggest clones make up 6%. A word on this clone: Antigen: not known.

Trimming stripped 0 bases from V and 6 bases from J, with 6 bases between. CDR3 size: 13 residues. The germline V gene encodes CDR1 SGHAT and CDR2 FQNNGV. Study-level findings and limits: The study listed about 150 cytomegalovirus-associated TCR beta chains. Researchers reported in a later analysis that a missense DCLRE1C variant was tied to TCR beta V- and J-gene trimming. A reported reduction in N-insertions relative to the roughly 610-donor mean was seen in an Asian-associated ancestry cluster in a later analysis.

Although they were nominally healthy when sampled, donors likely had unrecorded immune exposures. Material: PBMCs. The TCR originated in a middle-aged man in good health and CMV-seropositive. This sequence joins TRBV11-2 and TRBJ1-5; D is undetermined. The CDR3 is CASSLESGQPQHF. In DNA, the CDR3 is TGTGCCAGCAGCTTAGAATCGGGTCAGCCCCAGCATTTT.